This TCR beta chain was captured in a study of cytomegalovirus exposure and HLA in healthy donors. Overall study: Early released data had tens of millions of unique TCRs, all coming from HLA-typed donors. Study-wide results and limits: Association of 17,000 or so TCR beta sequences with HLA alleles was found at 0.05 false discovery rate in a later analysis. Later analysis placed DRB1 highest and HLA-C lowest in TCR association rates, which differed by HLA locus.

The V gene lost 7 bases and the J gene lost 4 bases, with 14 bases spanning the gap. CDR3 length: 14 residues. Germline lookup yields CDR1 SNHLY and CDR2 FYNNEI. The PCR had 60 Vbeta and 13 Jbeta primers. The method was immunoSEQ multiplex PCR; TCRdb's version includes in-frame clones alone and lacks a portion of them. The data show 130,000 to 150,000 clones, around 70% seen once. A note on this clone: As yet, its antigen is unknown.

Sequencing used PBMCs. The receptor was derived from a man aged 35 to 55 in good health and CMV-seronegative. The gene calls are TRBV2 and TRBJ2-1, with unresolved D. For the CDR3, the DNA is TGTGCCAGCAAGGCGGCCCCTATTTACAATGAGCAGTTCTTC. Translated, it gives CASKAAPIYNEQFF.